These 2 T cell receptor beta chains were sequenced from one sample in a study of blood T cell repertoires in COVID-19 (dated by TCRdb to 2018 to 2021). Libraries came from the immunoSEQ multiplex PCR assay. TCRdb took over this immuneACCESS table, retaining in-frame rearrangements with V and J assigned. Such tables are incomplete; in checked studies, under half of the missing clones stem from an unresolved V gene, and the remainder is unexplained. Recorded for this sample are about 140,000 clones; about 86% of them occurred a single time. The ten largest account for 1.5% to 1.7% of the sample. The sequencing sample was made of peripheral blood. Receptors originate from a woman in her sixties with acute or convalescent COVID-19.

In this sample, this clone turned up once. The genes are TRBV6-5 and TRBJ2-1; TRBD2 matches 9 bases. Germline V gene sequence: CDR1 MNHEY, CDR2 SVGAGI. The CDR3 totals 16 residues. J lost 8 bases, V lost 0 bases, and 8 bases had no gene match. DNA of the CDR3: TGTGCCAGCAGTTACTCAGGGCGGGGGGGCCTCTATGAGCAGTTCTTC. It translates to CASSYSGRGGLYEQFF.

CDR3 sequence (DNA): TGTGCCAGCAGCTCCCGGGACTACTACGAGCAGTACTTC. Its translation is CASSSRDYYEQYF. This rearrangement joins TRBV7-2 to TRBJ2-7; 7 bases match TRBD2. Germline CDR1 SGHTA, CDR2 FQGNSA. This CDR3 region has 13 residues. J lost 3 bases, V lost 4 bases, and 3 bases had no gene match.